These 11 T cell receptor beta chains came from one sample sequenced in a study of T cell responses to AZD1222 COVID-19 vaccine. The data were produced by immunoSEQ multiplex PCR, yet TCRdb's version contains in-frame clones alone and is incomplete. Of 54,000 or so clones in the sample, 88% are singletons; the top ten hold 14% to 15%. This sample comprised peripheral blood, obtained on day 0 of AZD1222 vaccination. These receptors all come from an adult in good health.

The chain links TRBV30 to TRBJ1-6, with 8 bases fitting TRBD1. Trimming removed 1 base from V and 6 bases from J; junction bases left unmatched: 5. CDR3 length: 15 amino acids. Germline values: CDR1 GTSNPN, CDR2 SVGIG (reference sequence). DNA for the CDR3: TGTGCCTGGAGTGCCACGACAGGGGCTAATTCACCCCTCCACTTT. Translated: CAWSATTGANSPLHF.

This chain uses TRBV7-2 with TRBJ1-4; 9 nucleotides match TRBD1. The CDR3 loop spans 15 amino acids. The germline CDR1 and CDR2 sequences are SGHTA and FQGNSA. Trimming removed 1 base from V and 7 bases from J; junction bases left unmatched: 4. CDR3 sequence reads: CASSLVAGQGEKLFF. Written as DNA, the CDR3 is TGTGCCAGCAGCTTAGTCGCGGGACAGGGTGAAAAACTGTTTTTT.

The chain links TRBV30 to TRBJ1-3; 7 bases map to TRBD1. CDR1 is GTSNPN, CDR2 SVGIG, per germline (reference sequence). The CDR3 covers 14 residues. Trimming removed 0 bases from V and 2 bases from J; junction bases left unmatched: 1. The CDR3 DNA sequence: TGTGCCTGGAGTGTAGGACAGGCTGGAAACACCATATATTTT. Its translation is CAWSVGQAGNTIYF.

V and J are TRBV6-5 and TRBJ1-5; TRBD1 might be the D (5 bases). The CDR3 contains 13 residues. V was trimmed by 6 bases and J by 4 bases, leaving 10 bases between them. Germline CDR1 MNHEY, CDR2 SVGAGI. The CDR3 nucleotides read TGTGCCAGCAGGGGACGGTGGAATCAGCCCCAGCATTTT. Translating gives CASRGRWNQPQHF.

This clone appeared a single time. The chain recombines TRBV11-1 with TRBJ2-1; 8 nucleotides agree with TRBD2. The CDR3 extends over 16 amino acids. V was pared by 4 bases and J by 0 bases, with 5 bases of the junction left unmatched. Germline V gene lookup returns CDR1 SGHAT and CDR2 FQDESV (reference sequence). CDR3 DNA sequence: TGTGCCAGCAGCTCATCCGGGACTAGCTCCTACAATGAGCAGTTCTTC. The encoded protein is CASSSSGTSSYNEQFF.

The chain recombines TRBV30 with TRBJ1-2; perhaps TRBD1 as D (5 bases). CDR3 size: 13 residues. V lost 7 bases and J lost 2, with 14 bases in between. CDR1 and CDR2 (germline): GTSNPN, SVGIG (reference sequence). CDR3 region: CASSQDGNYGYTF. CDR3 nucleotide sequence: TGTGCCTCCTCACAGGACGGCAACTATGGCTACACCTTC.

This chain links TRBV29-1 with TRBJ1-2; D perhaps matches TRBD1 (6 bases). Germline loops: CDR1 SQVTM, CDR2 ANQGSEA. V was shortened by 2 bases and J by 7 bases, with 20 bases between the two germline ends. The CDR3 extends over 15 amino acids. CDR3 loop: CSVEKVEEGEFGYTF. DNA of the CDR3: TGCAGCGTTGAAAAGGTCGAGGAGGGGGAATTTGGCTACACCTTC. The full variable domain, in which reference TRBV29-1 and TRBJ1-2 provide the parts outside the CDR3, is SAVISQKPSRDICQRGTSLTIQCQVDSQVTMMFWYRQQPGQSLTLIATANQGSEATYESGFVIDKFPISRPNLTFSTLTVSNMSPEDSSIYLCSVEKVEEGEFGYTFGSGTRLTVV.

The sample holds one count of this clone. The CDR3 coding sequence is TGTGCCAGTAGGACCGGGACTAGCGGGAGAGGAGAGACCCAGTACTTC. Protein product: CASRTGTSGRGETQYF. The V gene is TRBV19, the J gene TRBJ2-5; 14 nucleotides match TRBD2. V dropped 6 bases and J dropped 4; count of bases not matched to a gene: 7. The CDR3 runs to 16 residues. The germline CDR1 and CDR2 sequences are LNHDA and SQIVND (reference sequence).

This clone was counted a single time. The chain is built from TRBV29-1 and TRBJ1-4; D is perhaps TRBD1 (6 bases). The germline V and J ends were trimmed by 7 bases and 6 bases, with 12 bases remaining between them. The CDR3 is 12 residues long. CDR1 and CDR2 from the germline V gene are SQVTM and ANQGSEA. The CDR3 loop reads CSAGQGYEKLFF. In DNA form, the CDR3 reads TGCAGCGCAGGTCAGGGGTATGAAAAACTGTTTTTT.

This chain joins TRBV21-1 and TRBJ2-7; the DNA was not used to check the table's D call, TRBD2. TRBV21-1 is a pseudogene. The CDR3 contains 18 residues. The CDR3 is CASSKNEIRERSSYEQYF. In DNA form, the CDR3 reads TGTGCCAGCAGCAAGAACGAAATCCGGGAGAGGAGCTCCTACGAGCAGTACTTC.

J is TRBJ2-5 and V is TRBV6-6, with 7 bases fitting TRBD2. The germline gives CDR1 MNHNY, CDR2 SVGAGI (reference sequence). V was clipped by 0 bases and J by 2 bases; unmatched bases: 0. The CDR3 length is 14 residues. Written as DNA, the CDR3 is TGTGCCAGCAGTTACTCGGGGGGGCAAGAGACCCAGTACTTC. Translation gives CASSYSGGQETQYF.